The rows below give T cell receptor beta chains drawn from one sample of a study of cytomegalovirus exposure and HLA in healthy donors. Generated by immunoSEQ multiplex PCR, the TCRdb table keeps only in-frame clones and is missing some. The sample yields roughly 100,000 clones, 70% to 90% seen once. Material: PBMCs. The receptors were gathered from a woman under 30 in good health and CMV-seropositive. Each CDR3 is given with its conserved first and last residue. Each record gives: V gene, D gene, J gene, clone size, CDR3 length, CDR3 DNA, CDR3 protein. A D gene is named only where the DNA matches it firmly. Clone size is given for some rows only: seen once, a few or many times, or a class if the clone is expanded.

TRBV30,TRBD1,TRBJ1-5,NA,13,TGTGCCTTTGACAGGGATAGCAATCAGCCCCAGCATTTT,CAFDRDSNQPQHF
TRBV27,NA,TRBJ1-5,NA,14,TGTGCCAGCAGGCTTAATTTCGAGACACCCCCCCAGCATTTT,CASRLNFETPPQHF
TRBV5-6,NA,TRBJ1-1,once,13,TGTGCCAGCAGCGAGACAGGGAACACTGAAGCTTTCTTT,CASSETGNTEAFF
TRBV9,NA,TRBJ1-5,NA,14,TGTGCCAGCAGCGTAGAGTCAGGTAATCAGCCCCAGCATTTT,CASSVESGNQPQHF
TRBV7-6,NA,TRBJ2-7,once,15,TGTGCCAGCAGCTCCGGCCCGGCAGGAACCTACGAGCAGTACTTC,CASSSGPAGTYEQYF
TRBV6-5,TRBD1,TRBJ2-7,once,14,TGTGCCAGCAGCGTGGAGACAGGGGGCTACGAGCAGTACTTC,CASSVETGGYEQYF
TRBV5-6,NA,TRBJ2-7,many,12,TGTGCCAGCAGCTTTACAGGGAACGAGCAGTACTTC,CASSFTGNEQYF
TRBV29-1,NA,TRBJ2-2,NA,14,TGCAGCGTCGCCGGGACAATCCACACCGGGGAGCTGTTTTTT,CSVAGTIHTGELFF
TRBV10-3,NA,TRBJ2-1,many,16,TGTGCCATCAGTGAGTCGGAGGGTAGCTCCTACAATGAGCAGTTCTTC,CAISESEGSSYNEQFF
TRBV7-3,NA,TRBJ1-5,few,13,TGTGCCAGCAGCCCAGATAGCAATCAGCCCCAGCATTTT,CASSPDSNQPQHF
TRBV6-1,NA,TRBJ2-7,NA,13,TGTGCCAGCAGTGAAGCTTACAGCTACGAGCAGTACTTC,CASSEAYSYEQYF
TRBV4-1,NA,TRBJ2-3,NA,16,TGCGCCAGCAGCCAATTGGGAGGTTCTATCACAGATACGCAGTATTTT,CASSQLGGSITDTQYF
TRBV6-5,NA,TRBJ2-7,NA,14,TGTGCCAGCAGTCACCCCGACAGTCTAAACGAGCAGTACTTC,CASSHPDSLNEQYF
TRBV5-1,NA,TRBJ2-5,NA,14,TGCGCCAGCAGCTTTAGCGCACTGGGGGAGACCCAGTACTTC,CASSFSALGETQYF
TRBV5-4,TRBD2,TRBJ2-5,NA,16,TGTGCCAGCACCCAATCTAGCGGGGGGGCCGGTGAGACCCAGTACTTC,CASTQSSGGAGETQYF
TRBV28,TRBD1,TRBJ2-7,few,15,TGTGCCAGCAGCCCTAGTGGGACAGGGTCCTACGAGCAGTACTTC,CASSPSGTGSYEQYF
TRBV12-5,NA,TRBJ2-5,NA,17,TGTGCTAGTGGTTTGCCAGGGTTTGGGCCGTCGCTGGAGACCCAGTACTTC,CASGLPGFGPSLETQYF
TRBV5-1,TRBD2,TRBJ2-7,NA,15,TGCGCCAGCAGCTCCGCGGGAGCCCCTTCGTGGGAGCAGTACTTC,CASSSAGAPSWEQYF
TRBV6-1,NA,TRBJ1-2,once,15,TGTGCCAGCAGCCTAGGAAGGCAGATTAGTGGGGGCTACACCTTC,CASSLGRQISGGYTF
TRBV13,TRBD2,TRBJ2-1,NA,18,TGTGCCAGCAGCTTAGGACTAGCGGGAGGCCCCTCCTACAATGAGCAGTTCTTC,CASSLGLAGGPSYNEQFF
TRBV5-1,TRBD1,TRBJ1-2,NA,15,TGCGCCAGCAGCTTGGGTCAGGGGGCTTCCTATGGCTACACCTTC,CASSLGQGASYGYTF
TRBV6-4,NA,TRBJ2-7,NA,14,TGTGCCAGCAGTGTCTTGCGGGCAGAGTACGAGCAGTACTTC,CASSVLRAEYEQYF
TRBV9,TRBD1,TRBJ2-5,NA,15,TGTGCCAGCAGCGTAGTGGGGACAGGGGAAGAGACCCAGTACTTC,CASSVVGTGEETQYF
TRBV7-8,TRBD1,TRBJ2-7,NA,16,TGTGCCAGCAGCCATCGGCCGGGACAGGGGATCTACGAGCAGTACTTC,CASSHRPGQGIYEQYF
TRBV28,NA,TRBJ2-7,NA,13,TGTGCCAGCAGTTTGTGTCGGGTGTGCGAGCAGTACTTC,CASSLCRVCEQYF
TRBV4-1,NA,TRBJ2-7,NA,17,TGCGCCAGCAGCCAAGATGAGGATGAGTTGTTCCCCTACGAGCAGTACTTC,CASSQDEDELFPYEQYF
TRBV9,NA,TRBJ1-4,NA,15,TGTGCCAGCAGCCTTGGGGGGGCAGAGAATGAAAAACTGTTTTTT,CASSLGGAENEKLFF
TRBV27,TRBD2,TRBJ2-7,NA,14,TGTGCCAGCAGTTTTGGACTAGCGGGACGCGAGCAGTACTTC,CASSFGLAGREQYF
TRBV7-8,NA,TRBJ2-3,NA,14,TGTGCCAGCAGGTTCAGGGGTGGCACAGATACGCAGTATTTT,CASRFRGGTDTQYF
TRBV5-1,TRBD1,TRBJ1-4,NA,14,TGCGCCAGCAGCTTGGAAGGGGGCGGTGAAAAACTGTTTTTT,CASSLEGGGEKLFF
TRBV19,TRBD1,TRBJ2-7,NA,17,TGTGCCAGTAGAGAGAACACGGGACAGGGGGCTTCCTACGAGCAGTACTTC,CASRENTGQGASYEQYF
TRBV13,NA,TRBJ1-2,NA,12,TGTGCCAGCAGCATCCGTTTGTATGGCTACACCTTC,CASSIRLYGYTF
TRBV5-1,NA,TRBJ2-3,once,15,TGCGCCAGCGAAACCGGTGGGGGCAGGGGAGATACGCAGTATTTT,CASETGGGRGDTQYF
TRBV28,NA,TRBJ1-2,NA,12,TGTGCCAGCAGTTTTACAGACTATGGCTACACCTTC,CASSFTDYGYTF
TRBV5-1,TRBD1,TRBJ1-2,NA,14,TGCGCCAGCAGCACCACAGGGGGTGGCTATGGCTACACCTTC,CASSTTGGGYGYTF
TRBV6-4,NA,TRBJ1-1,NA,15,TGTGCCAGCAGTGCACCAGGGGAAGTGAACACTGAAGCTTTCTTT,CASSAPGEVNTEAFF
TRBV4-2,NA,TRBJ1-3,NA,18,TGTGCCAGCAGCCAAGATCTGCGGGGGCCAGTGTCTGGAAACACCATATATTTT,CASSQDLRGPVSGNTIYF
TRBV28,NA,TRBJ1-5,NA,13,TGTGCCAGCAGAGCCAGGGGAGATCAGCCCCAGCATTTT,CASRARGDQPQHF
TRBV5-1,NA,TRBJ1-1,NA,13,TGCGCCAGCAGCCAGGGACAGAACACTGAAGCTTTCTTT,CASSQGQNTEAFF
TRBV5-6,NA,TRBJ1-6,once,15,TGTGCCAGCAGATCCGACCTCCTCGGAGATTCACCCCTCCACTTT,CASRSDLLGDSPLHF
TRBV27,TRBD2,TRBJ2-7,few,13,TGTGCCAGCAGTTTAGGGAGGGACTACGAGCAGTACTTC,CASSLGRDYEQYF